This T cell receptor beta chain was found in a study of blood T cell repertoires in COVID-19. Study-wide background: PBMCs, B-cell-depleted T cells, or T cells were the source of the cDNA or gDNA that made up the material.

The V and J ends lost 0 bases and 8 bases, in that order; junction bases with no gene match: 10. CDR1 and CDR2 from the germline V gene are SGHTS and YDEGEE. The length of the CDR3 is 16 residues. Clones were sequenced by immunoSEQ multiplex PCR, and TCRdb holds only the in-frame ones, with some missing. The sample consists of some 150,000 clones, roughly 84% of them appearing once. This chain connects TRBV5-8 to TRBJ2-1, with 8 bases identical to TRBD2. The sequenced material came from peripheral blood. The source is a human donor in a cohort sampled during active COVID-19. Written as DNA, the CDR3 is TGTGCCAGCAGCTTGGCCCGAGGCGGGGGGATTGATGAGCAGTTCTTC. It yields the protein CASSLARGGGIDEQFF.